The present T cell receptor beta chain was sequenced within a study of cytomegalovirus exposure and HLA in healthy donors. The CDR3 has 14 amino acids. The V gene lost 4 bases and the J gene lost 1 base, with 10 bases spanning the gap. CDR1 and CDR2 (germline): SGHDT, YYEEEE. PCR primers comprised 60 Vbeta and 13 Jbeta primers. Clones were sequenced by immunoSEQ multiplex PCR, and TCRdb holds only the in-frame ones, with some missing. The sample holds some 190,000 clones, approximately 86% seen once. The receptor's source is a woman between 18 and 30 years old in good health and CMV-seronegative. The chain joins TRBV5-6 to TRBJ2-3; D might be TRBD2 (5 bases). The sequenced sample was PBMCs. The CDR3 sequence: CASSRSGGTDTQYF. The CDR3 DNA is TGTGCCAGCAGCCGTTCCGGGGGCACAGATACGCAGTATTTT.